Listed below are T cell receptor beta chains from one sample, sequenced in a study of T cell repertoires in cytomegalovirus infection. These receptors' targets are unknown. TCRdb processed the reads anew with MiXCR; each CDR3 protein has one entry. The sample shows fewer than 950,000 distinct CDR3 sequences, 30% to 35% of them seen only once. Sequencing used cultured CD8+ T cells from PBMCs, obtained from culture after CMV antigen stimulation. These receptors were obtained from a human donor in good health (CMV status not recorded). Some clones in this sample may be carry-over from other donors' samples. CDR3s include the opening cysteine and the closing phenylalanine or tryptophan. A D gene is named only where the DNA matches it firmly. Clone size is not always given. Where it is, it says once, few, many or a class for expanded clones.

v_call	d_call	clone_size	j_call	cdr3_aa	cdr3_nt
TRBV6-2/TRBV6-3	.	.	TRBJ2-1	CANSPQNNEQFF	TGTGCCAACAGCCCCCAAAACAATGAGCAGTTCTTC
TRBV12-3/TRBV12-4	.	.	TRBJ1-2	CASTLSQGNDYGYTF	TGTGCCAGCACCCTCTCACAGGGAAATGACTATGGCTACACCTTC
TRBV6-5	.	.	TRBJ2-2	CASQGGGALIGGELFF	TGTGCCAGCCAGGGGGGGGGGGCCTTGATTGGCGGGGAGCTGTTTTTT
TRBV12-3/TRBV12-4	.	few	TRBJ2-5	CASTSSRGRQETQYF	TGTGCCAGCACCTCGTCCCGGGGCCGTCAAGAGACCCAGTACTTC
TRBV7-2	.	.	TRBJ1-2	CTSSWAGTLYGYTF	TGTACCAGCAGCTGGGCCGGGACACTCTATGGCTACACCTTC
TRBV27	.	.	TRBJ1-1	CASSLITGNRITEAFF	TGTGCCAGCAGTTTAATCACGGGTAACCGGATAACTGAAGCTTTCTTT
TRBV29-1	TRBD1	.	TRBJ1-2	CSVEGGQSTKNYGYTF	TGCAGCGTTGAAGGGGGACAGAGTACAAAAAACTATGGCTACACCTTC
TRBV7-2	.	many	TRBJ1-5	CASSLVGGLAEPQHF	TGTGCCAGCAGCTTAGTAGGGGGTTTAGCGGAGCCCCAGCATTTT
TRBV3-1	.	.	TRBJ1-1	CASTPPTGRDEAFF	TGTGCCAGCACCCCCCCCACAGGGCGGGATGAAGCTTTCTTT
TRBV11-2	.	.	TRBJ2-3	CASSFSNSQGDTQYF	TGTGCCAGCAGCTTTAGTAACAGTCAGGGAGATACGCAGTATTTT
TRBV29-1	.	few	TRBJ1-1	CSVGVGENTEAFF	TGCAGCGTTGGGGTAGGTGAGAACACTGAAGCTTTCTTT
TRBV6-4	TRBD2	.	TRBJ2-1	CASSDSETSLYNEQFF	TGTGCCAGCAGTGACTCGGAGACTAGCCTTTACAATGAGCAGTTCTTC
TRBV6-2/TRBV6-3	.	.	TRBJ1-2	CASSYRGQRSGYTF	TGTGCCAGCAGTTATAGAGGACAGAGGAGTGGCTACACCTTC
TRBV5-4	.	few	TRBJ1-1	CASSSSIGQPNTEAFF	TGTGCCAGCAGCTCTTCAATCGGGCAGCCGAACACTGAAGCTTTCTTT
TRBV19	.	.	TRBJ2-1	CASSIGWEAQGNEQFF	TGTGCCAGTAGTATCGGATGGGAGGCCCAGGGCAATGAGCAGTTCTTC
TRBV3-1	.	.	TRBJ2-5	CASSSGRYQETQYF	TGTGCCAGCAGCTCGGGACGTTACCAAGAGACCCAGTACTTC
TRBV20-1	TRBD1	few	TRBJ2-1	CSARTGPNEQFF	TGCAGTGCCCGGACAGGGCCCAATGAGCAGTTCTTC
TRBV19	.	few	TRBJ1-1	CASSEPGTEAFF	TGTGCCAGTAGTGAGCCTGGAACTGAAGCTTTCTTT
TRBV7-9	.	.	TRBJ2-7	CASSPRDGPYEQYF	TGTGCCAGCAGCCCTCGGGACGGGCCCTACGAGCAGTACTTC
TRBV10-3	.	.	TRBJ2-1	CAIRRLAGSSYNEQFF	TGTGCCATCAGGCGCCTCGCAGGGAGCTCCTACAATGAGCAGTTCTTC
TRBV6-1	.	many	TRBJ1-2	CASRVQVGGANYGYTF	TGTGCCAGCAGGGTTCAAGTGGGAGGGGCTAACTATGGCTACACCTTC
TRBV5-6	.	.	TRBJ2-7	CASSLLEGYEQYF	TGTGCCAGCAGTTTATTAGAGGGCTACGAGCAGTACTTC